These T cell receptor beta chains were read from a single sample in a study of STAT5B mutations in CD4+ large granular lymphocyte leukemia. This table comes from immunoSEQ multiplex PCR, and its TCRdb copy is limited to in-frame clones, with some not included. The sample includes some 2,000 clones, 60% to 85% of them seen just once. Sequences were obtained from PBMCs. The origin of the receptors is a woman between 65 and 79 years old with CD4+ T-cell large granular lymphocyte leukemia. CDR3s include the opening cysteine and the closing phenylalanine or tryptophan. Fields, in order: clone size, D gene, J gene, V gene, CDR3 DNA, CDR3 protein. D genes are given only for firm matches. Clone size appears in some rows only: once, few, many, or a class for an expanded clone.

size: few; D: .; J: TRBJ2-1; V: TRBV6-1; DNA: TGTGCCAACGAGGGGGGCTCCTACAATGAGCAGTTCTTC; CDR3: CANEGGSYNEQFF
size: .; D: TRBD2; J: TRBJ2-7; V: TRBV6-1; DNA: TGTGCCAGCAGTTCTAGCGGGGGGGCCCACGAGCAGTACTTC; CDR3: CASSSSGGAHEQYF
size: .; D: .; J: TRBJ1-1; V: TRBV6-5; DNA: TGTGCCAGCAGTTACTCGAACGGACACACTGAAGCTTTCTTT; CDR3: CASSYSNGHTEAFF
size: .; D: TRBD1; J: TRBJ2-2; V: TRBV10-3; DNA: TGTGCCATCAGGGACAGGAGGAACACCGGGGAGCTGTTTTTT; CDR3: CAIRDRRNTGELFF
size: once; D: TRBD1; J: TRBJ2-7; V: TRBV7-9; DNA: TGTGCCAGCAGCTTAGGGGGACAGGGGCTAAACGAGCAGTACTTC; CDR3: CASSLGGQGLNEQYF
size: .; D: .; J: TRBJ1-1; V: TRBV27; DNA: TGTGCCAGCAGTTTATCGAGGAGGGGCACTGAAGCTTTCTTT; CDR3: CASSLSRRGTEAFF
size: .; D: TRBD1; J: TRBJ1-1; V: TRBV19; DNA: TGTGCCAGTAGTAGACAGGGTAACACTGAAGCTTTCTTT; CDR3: CASSRQGNTEAFF
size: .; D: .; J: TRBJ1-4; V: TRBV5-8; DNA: TGTGCCAGCAGCCGACTCGGAAATGAGGGGGGAAAACTGTTTTTT; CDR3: CASSRLGNEGGKLFF
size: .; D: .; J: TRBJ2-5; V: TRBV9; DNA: TGTGCCAGCAGCGTAGGGACGATCGGCGAGACCCAGTACTTC; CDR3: CASSVGTIGETQYF
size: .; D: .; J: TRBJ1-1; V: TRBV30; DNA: TGTGCCTGGAGTGTAGGACAGCAGAGCACTGAAGCTTTCTTT; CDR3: CAWSVGQQSTEAFF
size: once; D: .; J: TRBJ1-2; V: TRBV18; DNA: TGTGCCAGCTCACCCCCCTCTAACGGGATGGGGGGCTATGGCTACACCTTC; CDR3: CASSPPSNGMGGYGYTF
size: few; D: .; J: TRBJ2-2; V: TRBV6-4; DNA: TGTGCCAGCAGCCGGGACTGGGCCGGGGAGCTGTTTTTT; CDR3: CASSRDWAGELFF
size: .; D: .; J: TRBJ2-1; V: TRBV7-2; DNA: TGTGCCAGCGGACCAGGCTCCTACAATGAGCAGTTCTTC; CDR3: CASGPGSYNEQFF
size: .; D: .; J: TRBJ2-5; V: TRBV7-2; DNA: TGTGCCAGCCGAGCGTGGGCCCCAGAGACCCAGTACTTC; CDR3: CASRAWAPETQYF
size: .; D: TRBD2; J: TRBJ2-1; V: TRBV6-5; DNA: TGTGCCAGCAGAACAGCTCTAGCGGGGTACAATGAGCAGTTCTTC; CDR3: CASRTALAGYNEQFF
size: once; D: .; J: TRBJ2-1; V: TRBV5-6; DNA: TGTGCCAGCAGCTTGGACTTATTAGGGTATCACAATGAGCAGTTCTTC; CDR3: CASSLDLLGYHNEQFF
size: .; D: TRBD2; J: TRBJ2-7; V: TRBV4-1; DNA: TGCGCCAGCAGCCAAGGCGGGAGTCTTTCCGAGCAGTACTTC; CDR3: CASSQGGSLSEQYF
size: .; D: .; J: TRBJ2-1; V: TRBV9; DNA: TGTGCCAGCAGCGTAGGCGGGGACAATGAGCAGTTCTTC; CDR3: CASSVGGDNEQFF
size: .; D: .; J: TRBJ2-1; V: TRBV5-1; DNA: TGCGCCAGCAGCGAAGGGACATCGAGGATGAATGAGCAGTTCTTC; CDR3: CASSEGTSRMNEQFF
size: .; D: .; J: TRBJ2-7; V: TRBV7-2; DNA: TGTGCCAGCAGCCGTTCCGGGACATCCGTTACCTACGAGCAGTACTTC; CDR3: CASSRSGTSVTYEQYF
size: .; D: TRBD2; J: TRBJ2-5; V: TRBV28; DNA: TGTGCCAGCAGTTTACAAGGGACTAGTGGGGAGACCCAGTACTTC; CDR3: CASSLQGTSGETQYF
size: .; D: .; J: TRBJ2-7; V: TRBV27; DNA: TGTGCCAGCAGCCGATCGGGACTTGACGAGCAGTACTTC; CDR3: CASSRSGLDEQYF
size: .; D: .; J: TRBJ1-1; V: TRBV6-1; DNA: TGTGCCAGCAGTGAAGCATTGGTGGGTGAAGCTTTCTTT; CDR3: CASSEALVGEAFF